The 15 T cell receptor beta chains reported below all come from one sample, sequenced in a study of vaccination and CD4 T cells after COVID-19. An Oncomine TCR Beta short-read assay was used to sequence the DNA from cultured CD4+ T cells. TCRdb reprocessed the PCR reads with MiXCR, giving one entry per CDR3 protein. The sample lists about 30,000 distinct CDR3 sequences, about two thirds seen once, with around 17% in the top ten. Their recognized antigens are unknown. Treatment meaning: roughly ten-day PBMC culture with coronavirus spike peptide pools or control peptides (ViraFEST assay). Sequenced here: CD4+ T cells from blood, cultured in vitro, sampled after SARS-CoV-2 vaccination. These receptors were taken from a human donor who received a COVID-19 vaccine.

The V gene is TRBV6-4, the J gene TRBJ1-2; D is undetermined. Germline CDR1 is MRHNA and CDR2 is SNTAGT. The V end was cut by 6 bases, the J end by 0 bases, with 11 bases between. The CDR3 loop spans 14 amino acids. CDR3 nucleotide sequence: TGTGCCAGCAGCCGGGGTGGAACTAACTATGGCTACACCTTC. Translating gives CASSRGGTNYGYTF.

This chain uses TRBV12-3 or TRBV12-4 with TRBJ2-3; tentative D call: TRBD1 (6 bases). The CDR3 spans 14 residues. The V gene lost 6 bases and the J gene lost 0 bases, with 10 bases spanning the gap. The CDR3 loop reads CASSPRGSTDTQYF. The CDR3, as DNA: TGTGCCAGCAGCCCCAGGGGCAGCACAGATACGCAGTATTTT.

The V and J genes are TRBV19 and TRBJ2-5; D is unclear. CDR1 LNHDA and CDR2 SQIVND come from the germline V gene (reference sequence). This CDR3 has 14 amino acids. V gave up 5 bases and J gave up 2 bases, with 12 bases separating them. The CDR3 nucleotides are TGTGCCAGTAGTTCACGGCCGAGACAAGAGACCCAGTACTTC. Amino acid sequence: CASSSRPRQETQYF.

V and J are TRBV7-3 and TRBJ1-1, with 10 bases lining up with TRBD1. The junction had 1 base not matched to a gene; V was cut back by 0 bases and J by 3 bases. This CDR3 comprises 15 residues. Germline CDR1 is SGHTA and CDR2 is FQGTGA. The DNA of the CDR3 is TGTGCCAGCAGCTTAACGGGACAGGGGTACACTGAAGCTTTCTTT. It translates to CASSLTGQGYTEAFF.

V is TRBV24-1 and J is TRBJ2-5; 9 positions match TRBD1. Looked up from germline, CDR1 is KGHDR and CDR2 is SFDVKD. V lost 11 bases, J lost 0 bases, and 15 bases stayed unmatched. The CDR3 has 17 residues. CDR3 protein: CAMRLFRTGVYQETQYF. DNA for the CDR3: TGTGCCATGCGACTATTCCGGACAGGGGTCTACCAAGAGACCCAGTACTTC.

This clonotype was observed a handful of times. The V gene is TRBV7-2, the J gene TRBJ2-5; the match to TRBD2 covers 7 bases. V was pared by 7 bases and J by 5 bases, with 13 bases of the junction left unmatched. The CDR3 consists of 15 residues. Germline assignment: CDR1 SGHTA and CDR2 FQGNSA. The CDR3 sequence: CASTLIAGGGETQYF. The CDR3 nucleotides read TGTGCCAGCACCCTGATCGCCGGGGGAGGGGAGACCCAGTACTTC.

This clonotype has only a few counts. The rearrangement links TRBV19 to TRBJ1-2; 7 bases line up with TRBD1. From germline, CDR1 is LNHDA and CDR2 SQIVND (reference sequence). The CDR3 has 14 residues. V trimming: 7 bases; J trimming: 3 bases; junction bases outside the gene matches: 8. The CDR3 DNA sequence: TGTGCCAGTACACCATCGGGACAGTACTATGGCTACACCTTC. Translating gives CASTPSGQYYGYTF.

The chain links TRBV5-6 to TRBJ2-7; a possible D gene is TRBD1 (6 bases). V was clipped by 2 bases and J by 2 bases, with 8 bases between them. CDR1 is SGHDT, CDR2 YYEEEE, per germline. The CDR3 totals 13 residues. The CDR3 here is CASSLQGPYEQYF. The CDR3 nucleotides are TGTGCCAGCAGCTTACAGGGCCCCTACGAGCAGTACTTC.

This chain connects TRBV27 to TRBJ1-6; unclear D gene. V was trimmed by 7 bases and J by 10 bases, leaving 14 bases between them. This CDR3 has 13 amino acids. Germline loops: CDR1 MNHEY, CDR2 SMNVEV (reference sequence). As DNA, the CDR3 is TGTGCCAGCAAGTACACGCAGAGATCACCCCTCCACTTT. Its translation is CASKYTQRSPLHF.

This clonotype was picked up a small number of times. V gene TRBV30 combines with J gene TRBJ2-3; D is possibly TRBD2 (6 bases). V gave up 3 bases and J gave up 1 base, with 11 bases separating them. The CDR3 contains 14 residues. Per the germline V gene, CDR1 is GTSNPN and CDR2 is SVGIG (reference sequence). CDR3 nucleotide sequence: TGTGCCTGGAGCCCCGGGGGTGGCACAGATACGCAGTATTTT. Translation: CAWSPGGGTDTQYF.

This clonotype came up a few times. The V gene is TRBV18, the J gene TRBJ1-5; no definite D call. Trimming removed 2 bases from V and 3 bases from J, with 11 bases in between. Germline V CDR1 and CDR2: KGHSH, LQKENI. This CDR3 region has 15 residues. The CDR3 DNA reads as TGTGCCAGCTCACCAGGCCGGGGATCCAATCAGCCCCAGCATTTT. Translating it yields CASSPGRGSNQPQHF. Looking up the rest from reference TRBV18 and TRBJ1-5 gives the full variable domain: NAGVMQNPRHLVRRRGQEARLRCSPMKGHSHVYWYRQLPEEGLKFMVYLQKENIIDESGMPKERFSAEFPKEGPSILRIQQVVRGDSAAYFCASSPGRGSNQPQHFGDGTRLSIL.

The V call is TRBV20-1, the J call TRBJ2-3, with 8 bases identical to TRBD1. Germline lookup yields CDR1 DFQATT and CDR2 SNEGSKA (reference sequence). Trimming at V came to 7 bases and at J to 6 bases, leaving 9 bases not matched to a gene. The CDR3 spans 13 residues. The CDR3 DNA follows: TGCAGTGGGGCCGGGACAGGCTTGGATACGCAGTATTTT. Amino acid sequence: CSGAGTGLDTQYF.

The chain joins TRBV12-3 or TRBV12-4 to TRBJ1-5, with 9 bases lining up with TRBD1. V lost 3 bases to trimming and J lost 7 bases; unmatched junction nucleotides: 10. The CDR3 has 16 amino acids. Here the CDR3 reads CASSLITGTGRQPQHF. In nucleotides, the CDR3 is TGTGCCAGCAGTTTGATTACCGGGACAGGGCGGCAGCCCCAGCATTTT.

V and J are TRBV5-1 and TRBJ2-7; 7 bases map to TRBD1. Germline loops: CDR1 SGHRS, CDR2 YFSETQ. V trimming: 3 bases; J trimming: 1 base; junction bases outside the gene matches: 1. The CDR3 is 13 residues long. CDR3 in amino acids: CASSWDSSYEQYF. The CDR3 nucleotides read TGCGCCAGCAGCTGGGACAGTTCCTACGAGCAGTACTTC.

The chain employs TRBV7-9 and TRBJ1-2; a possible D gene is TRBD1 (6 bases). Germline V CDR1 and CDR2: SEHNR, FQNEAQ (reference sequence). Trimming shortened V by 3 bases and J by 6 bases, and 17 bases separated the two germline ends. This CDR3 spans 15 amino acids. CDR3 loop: CASSFQLRGANGYTF. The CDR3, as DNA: TGTGCCAGCAGCTTCCAGTTACGGGGGGCGAATGGCTACACCTTC.